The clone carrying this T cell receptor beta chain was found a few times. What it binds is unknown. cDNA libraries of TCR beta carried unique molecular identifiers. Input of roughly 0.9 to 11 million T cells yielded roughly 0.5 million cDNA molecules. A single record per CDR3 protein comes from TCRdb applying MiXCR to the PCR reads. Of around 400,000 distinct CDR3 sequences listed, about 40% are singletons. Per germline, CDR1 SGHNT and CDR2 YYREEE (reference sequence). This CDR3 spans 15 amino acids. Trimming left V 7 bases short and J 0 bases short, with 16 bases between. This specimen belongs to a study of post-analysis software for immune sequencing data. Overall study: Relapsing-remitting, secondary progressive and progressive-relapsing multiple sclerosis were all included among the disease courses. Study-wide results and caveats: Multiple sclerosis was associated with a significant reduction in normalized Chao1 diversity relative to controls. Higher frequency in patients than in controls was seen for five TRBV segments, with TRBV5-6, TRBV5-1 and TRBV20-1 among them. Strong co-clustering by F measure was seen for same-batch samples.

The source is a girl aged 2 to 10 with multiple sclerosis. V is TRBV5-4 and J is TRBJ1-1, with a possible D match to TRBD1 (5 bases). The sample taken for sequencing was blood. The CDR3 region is CASRTWRGLNTEAFF. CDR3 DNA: TGTGCCAGCCGTACCTGGCGGGGACTGAACACTGAAGCTTTCTTT.